The rows below give T cell receptor beta chains drawn from one sample of a study of blood T cell repertoires in COVID-19. The protocol was immunoSEQ multiplex PCR, while the TCRdb copy is restricted to in-frame clones and leaves out a portion. The sample carries roughly 120,000 clones, 90% recorded once. Sequences were obtained from peripheral blood. The source of these receptors is a human donor with active COVID-19. The donor label of this sample is uncertain. CDR3s include the opening cysteine and the closing phenylalanine or tryptophan. A D gene is named only where the DNA matches it firmly. Clone size is stated in some rows and not others, as once, few, many or a class when expanded.

clone_size,j_call,v_call,d_call,cdr3_aa,cdr3_nt
NA,TRBJ1-5,TRBV7-9,NA,CASSLIEASGDQPQHF,TGTGCCAGCAGCTTAATAGAGGCATCCGGCGATCAGCCCCAGCATTTT
NA,TRBJ1-1,TRBV4-3,NA,CASSQDRSSGVGRAFF,TGCGCCAGCAGCCAAGATCGGTCGTCGGGGGTTGGGCGAGCTTTCTTT
NA,TRBJ2-2,TRBV6-5,TRBD1,CASPGTANTGELFF,TGTGCCAGTCCCGGGACAGCGAACACCGGGGAGCTGTTTTTT
NA,TRBJ2-1,TRBV7-2,NA,CASSLVVGEQFF,TGTGCCAGCAGCTTAGTAGTTGGTGAGCAGTTCTTC
NA,TRBJ2-7,TRBV11-2,NA,CASSLVLRDNEQYF,TGTGCCAGCAGCTTAGTCCTCCGGGACAACGAGCAGTACTTC
NA,TRBJ2-5,TRBV7-2,NA,CASSLVAGIQETQYF,TGTGCCAGCAGCTTAGTGGCGGGAATCCAAGAGACCCAGTACTTC
few,TRBJ2-3,TRBV6-1,TRBD2,CASSEAAGGPDTQYF,TGTGCCAGCAGTGAAGCAGCGGGGGGGCCAGATACGCAGTATTTT
NA,TRBJ2-6,TRBV5-4,TRBD2,CASSLVASGRRAGANVLTF,TGTGCCAGCAGCTTGGTGGCTAGCGGGCGTAGGGCTGGGGCCAACGTCCTGACTTTC
NA,TRBJ1-2,TRBV19,TRBD1,CASRMDRVEGYTF,TGTGCCAGTAGGATGGACAGGGTGGAGGGCTACACCTTC
NA,TRBJ1-3,TRBV6-5,NA,CASSRGGVSGNTIYF,TGTGCCAGTTCCCGGGGGGGGGTGTCTGGAAACACCATATATTTT
NA,TRBJ2-7,TRBV20-1,TRBD2,CSASERGLSYEQYF,TGCAGTGCTAGTGAGCGGGGGCTATCCTACGAGCAGTACTTC
NA,TRBJ2-7,TRBV18,TRBD1,CASSRDRGYEQYF,TGTGCCAGCTCAAGGGACAGGGGCTACGAGCAGTACTTC
many,TRBJ2-1,TRBV2,TRBD2,CASSEYPLAGYSYNEQFF,TGTGCCAGCAGTGAATACCCACTAGCGGGATACTCCTACAATGAGCAGTTCTTC
NA,TRBJ1-4,TRBV4-3,NA,CASSQDHRKKLFF,TGCGCCAGCAGCCAAGATCACAGGAAGAAACTGTTTTTT
NA,TRBJ1-2,TRBV2,TRBD1,CASQGGGYGYTF,TGTGCCAGTCAGGGGGGTGGCTATGGCTACACCTTC
NA,TRBJ1-2,TRBV5-4,TRBD1,CASSQTGGSYGYTF,TGTGCCAGCAGCCAGACAGGGGGCAGCTATGGCTACACCTTC
NA,TRBJ1-1,TRBV19,NA,CASSSGRGMNTEAFF,TGTGCCAGTAGTTCGGGACGGGGGATGAACACTGAAGCTTTCTTT
NA,TRBJ2-3,TRBV28,TRBD1,CASRRGTGTDTQYF,TGTGCCAGCAGGCGTGGGACAGGGACAGATACGCAGTATTTT
NA,TRBJ2-5,TRBV2,TRBD2,CASSATSVGETQYF,TGTGCCAGCAGTGCTACTAGCGTGGGAGAGACCCAGTACTTC
NA,TRBJ2-7,TRBV28,NA,CASSPLSGYEQYF,TGTGCCAGCAGCCCCCTTTCGGGCTACGAGCAGTACTTC
NA,TRBJ1-2,TRBV5-4,NA,CASRRGSAGGIGDGYTF,TGTGCCAGCAGACGGGGTTCGGCCGGGGGGATAGGGGATGGCTACACCTTC
NA,TRBJ1-1,TRBV12-3/TRBV12-4,NA,CASRPGGNTEAFF,TGTGCCAGCAGACCCGGGGGGAACACTGAAGCTTTCTTT
few,TRBJ2-3,TRBV7-9,TRBD2,CASSLVTSGSTDTQYF,TGTGCCAGCAGCTTAGTGACTAGCGGCAGCACAGATACGCAGTATTTT
NA,TRBJ2-3,TRBV5-8,TRBD1,CASSLVGQGAWTDTQYF,TGTGCCAGCAGCTTGGTAGGACAGGGGGCTTGGACAGATACGCAGTATTTT
NA,TRBJ2-4,TRBV6-6,TRBD1,CASSYSDRGLGIQYF,TGTGCCAGCAGTTACTCCGACAGGGGTCTTGGCATTCAGTACTTC
NA,TRBJ2-1,TRBV2,TRBD2,CASVKPGTSGGSSSSYNEQFF,TGTGCCAGCGTCAAACCCGGCACTAGCGGGGGGTCTTCTAGCTCCTACAATGAGCAGTTCTTC
NA,TRBJ2-2,TRBV4-1,NA,CASSQVFVAANTGELFF,TGCGCCAGCAGCCAAGTATTCGTGGCAGCGAACACCGGGGAGCTGTTTTTT
few,TRBJ2-7,TRBV28,NA,CASSLNRYEQYF,TGTGCCAGCAGTTTAAATCGTTACGAGCAGTACTTC
NA,TRBJ1-2,TRBV11-2,NA,CASSLLDYYGYTF,TGTGCCAGCAGCTTATTAGATTACTATGGCTACACCTTC
NA,TRBJ2-1,TRBV7-2,NA,CASSLMQRAGEQFF,TGTGCCAGCAGCTTAATGCAGCGGGCGGGGGAGCAGTTCTTC
once,TRBJ2-5,TRBV7-2,NA,CASSSQAGTQETQYF,TGTGCCAGCAGCTCTCAAGCCGGGACTCAAGAGACCCAGTACTTC
few,TRBJ2-1,TRBV6-5,TRBD2,CASTPGLAFNEQFF,TGTGCCAGTACTCCGGGACTAGCATTCAATGAGCAGTTCTTC
NA,TRBJ1-2,TRBV6-5,TRBD1,CASSFDRDRGGGYTF,TGTGCCAGCAGTTTCGATAGGGACAGGGGTGGTGGCTACACCTTC
NA,TRBJ1-3,TRBV3-1/TRBV3-2,NA,CASSQVTVALGNTIYF,TGTGCCAGCAGCCAAGTAACAGTCGCCTTGGGAAACACCATATATTTT
NA,TRBJ2-7,TRBV19,NA,CASSIGIGSPEQYF,TGTGCCAGTAGTATTGGAATAGGGAGTCCCGAGCAGTACTTC
NA,TRBJ2-1,TRBV19,NA,CASSYSLAASYNEQFF,TGTGCCAGTAGCTACTCGTTAGCGGCCTCCTACAATGAGCAGTTCTTC
NA,TRBJ2-5,TRBV24-1,TRBD1,CATSDPTGGETQYF,TGTGCCACCAGTGACCCCACAGGGGGAGAGACCCAGTACTTC
NA,TRBJ1-2,TRBV19,TRBD1,CASSIPLGQFYGYTF,TGTGCCAGTAGTATCCCGCTGGGACAGTTCTATGGCTACACCTTC
NA,TRBJ2-1,TRBV2,NA,CASSEQAEQFF,TGTGCCAGCAGTGAGCAGGCTGAGCAGTTCTTC
NA,TRBJ1-1,TRBV10-2,NA,CASSVGGGASEAFF,TGCGCCAGCAGTGTGGGGGGGGGCGCTAGTGAAGCTTTCTTT
NA,TRBJ1-1,TRBV30,TRBD1,CAWGQANTEAFF,TGTGCCTGGGGACAGGCGAACACTGAAGCTTTCTTT